Following are 18 T cell receptor beta chains from one sample sequenced in a study of CD8+ T cells in alopecia areata. The treatment is: oral pan-JAK inhibitor, 5-10 mg twice daily. Isolated RNA was reverse transcribed into cDNA used as the sequencing template. Libraries were prepared by immunoSEQ multiplex PCR; TCRdb keeps only in-frame clonotypes and omits some of them. The table records 150,000 to 200,000 clones, roughly 61% of them present only once. The source material was CD8+ T cells sorted from blood, sampled at week 24, from a patient treated with tofacitinib. The receptors shown here come from a human donor with alopecia areata.

This chain uses TRBV2 with TRBJ1-2; D possibly corresponds to TRBD1 (5 bases). This CDR3 comprises 13 residues. CDR1 is SNHLY, CDR2 FYNNEI, per germline. The V end was cut by 6 bases, the J end by 2 bases, with 10 bases between. The CDR3 sequence: CASRATENYGYTF. Here the CDR3 DNA reads TGTGCCAGCAGGGCGACAGAGAACTATGGCTACACCTTC.

J is TRBJ2-3 and V is TRBV27; the D gene could be TRBD1 or TRBD2 (5 bases each). CDR1 MNHEY and CDR2 SMNVEV come from the germline V gene (reference sequence). V lost 2 bases and J lost 2, with 11 bases in between. This CDR3 region has 15 residues. The CDR3 region has the DNA TGTGCCAGCAGTTTAGGGGGAAGGGTCACAGATACGCAGTATTTT. Its translation is CASSLGGRVTDTQYF.

The chain couples TRBV7-9 to TRBJ2-7, with a weak D call TRBD2 (5 bases). The germline V gene encodes CDR1 SEHNR and CDR2 FQNEAQ (reference sequence). This CDR3 has 17 amino acids. The V and J ends lost 4 bases and 0 bases respectively, with 19 bases between them. CDR3 sequence reads: CASSSPPVRGSSYEQYF. The CDR3 region has the DNA TGTGCCAGCAGCTCCCCCCCCGTGAGAGGGAGCTCCTACGAGCAGTACTTC. The full variable domain, its missing parts supplied by reference TRBV7-9 and TRBJ2-7, is DTGVSQNPRHKITKRGQNVTFRCDPISEHNRLYWYRQTLGQGPEFLTYFQNEAQLEKSRLLSDRFSAERPKGSFSTLEIQRTEQGDSAMYLCASSSPPVRGSSYEQYFGPGTRLTVT.

About this clone itself: The junction departs from germline at one end; a sequencing error may be responsible. The genes are TRBV27 and TRBJ1-1; possible D gene TRBD1, 5 bases. Germline loops: CDR1 MNHEY, CDR2 SMNVEV (reference sequence). The CDR3 is made up of 13 amino acids. The CDR3 is CASRFGGRTEAFF. Written as DNA, the CDR3 is TGTGCCAGCCGTTTCGGGGGGAGGACTGAAGCTTTCTTT.

The rearrangement joins TRBV7-9 to TRBJ1-2; D ambiguous. CDR1 and CDR2 from the germline V gene are SEHNR and FQNEAQ (reference sequence). The CDR3 is 12 residues long. Trimming took 2 bases from V and 8 from J, leaving 9 bases between them. The CDR3 coding sequence is TGTGCCAGCAGCTTATTGGCAAGCGGCTACACCTTC. Translation: CASSLLASGYTF.

In its sample, this clone was seen once. V and J are TRBV4-1 and TRBJ1-6, with D perhaps TRBD1 (5 bases). The length of the CDR3 is 16 residues. In germline, CDR1 is MGHRA, CDR2 YSYEKL. V was pared by 4 bases and J by 0 bases, with 10 bases between. The CDR3: CASSPRQSSYNSPLHF. CDR3 DNA sequence: TGCGCCAGCAGCCCGCGACAGAGCTCCTATAATTCACCCCTCCACTTT.

This clone was counted between two and nine times. The genes are TRBV5-6 and TRBJ2-3; no clear D. V lost 0 bases, J lost 4 bases, and 6 bases lay in between. Per germline, CDR1 SGHDT and CDR2 YYEEEE. The CDR3 length is 13 residues. The CDR3 sequence is CASSLGSPDTQYF. CDR3 sequence (DNA): TGTGCCAGCAGCTTGGGATCACCAGATACGCAGTATTTT.

The CDR3 region has the DNA TGTGCCAGCAGCTTAAGGTGGGGGGGGTCGAATATGGAAAAACTGTTTTTT. Encoded protein: CASSLRWGGSNMEKLFF. The chain combines TRBV11-2 with TRBJ1-4, with D possibly TRBD1 on 5 matching bases. CDR3 length: 17 residues. The germline CDR1 and CDR2 sequences are SGHAT and FQNNGV. V was trimmed by 2 bases and J by 8 bases, leaving 21 bases between them.

This chain links TRBV7-8 with TRBJ1-2; D remains unclear. This CDR3 has 12 amino acids. The V gene's germline CDR1 is SGHVS and CDR2 FQNEAQ. Trimming shortened V by 4 bases and J by 4 bases, and 7 bases separated the two germline ends. CDR3 sequence (DNA): TGTGCCAGCAGCTCACCGGCCTATGGCTACACCTTC. Its translation is CASSSPAYGYTF.

The chain carries TRBV2 and TRBJ2-3, with D possibly TRBD1 on 6 matching bases. The V gene lost 5 bases and the J gene lost 0 bases, with 15 bases spanning the gap. The CDR3 sequence is 16 residues long. Germline V gives CDR1 SNHLY, CDR2 FYNNEI. The CDR3 here is CASSPERQVSTDTQYF. CDR3 nucleotides: TGTGCCAGCAGTCCCGAGAGACAGGTCAGCACAGATACGCAGTATTTT. Full variable domain (outside the CDR3, taken from reference TRBV2 and TRBJ2-3): EPEVTQTPSHQVTQMGQEVILRCVPISNHLYFYWYRQILGQKVEFLVSFYNNEISEKSEIFDDQFSVERPDGSNFTLKIRSTKLEDSAMYFCASSPERQVSTDTQYFGPGTRLTVL.

The chain has TRBV29-1 and TRBJ2-1, with D hard to call. The CDR3 has 14 amino acids. Germline V CDR1 and CDR2: SQVTM, ANQGSEA. Trimming took 5 bases from V and 8 from J, leaving 19 bases between them. In nucleotides, the CDR3 is TGCAGCGTTACCCCACTGCCAGCTGTGCATGAGCAGTTCTTC. Its protein product is CSVTPLPAVHEQFF.

The chain links TRBV27 to TRBJ1-5; D is perhaps TRBD1 (5 bases). The CDR3 is 15 residues long. The V end was cut by 2 bases, the J end by 3 bases, with 11 bases between. The germline gives CDR1 MNHEY, CDR2 SMNVEV (reference sequence). The CDR3 protein is CASSLGTGINQPQHF. In DNA form, the CDR3 reads TGTGCCAGCAGTTTAGGCACAGGTATCAATCAGCCCCAGCATTTT.

About this clone itself: At the DNA level, this CDR3 is encoded by other sequences in the same sample as well. The CDR3 coding sequence is TGTGCCAGCAGCTTGCCTGGGGGCAATCAGCCCCAGCATTTT. It codes for CASSLPGGNQPQHF. The V gene is TRBV7-9, the J gene TRBJ1-5; D ambiguous. Germline lookup yields CDR1 SEHNR and CDR2 FQNEAQ (reference sequence). The V end was cut by 3 bases, the J end by 2 bases, with 8 bases between. This CDR3 spans 14 amino acids.

The chain joins TRBV5-1 to TRBJ2-3; D not certain. V was clipped by 3 bases and J by 2 bases, with 13 bases between them. CDR1 is SGHRS, CDR2 YFSETQ, per germline. This CDR3 is built from 15 residues. The CDR3 reads CASSWERSDTDTQYF. Here the CDR3 DNA reads TGCGCCAGCAGCTGGGAACGGTCAGACACAGATACGCAGTATTTT.

About this clone itself: An end of the junction does not agree with germline; a read error may underlie this. The rearrangement links TRBV7-9 to TRBJ1-2; possible D gene TRBD1, 5 bases. CDR3 length: 15 residues. Germline V gene data show CDR1 as SEHNR and CDR2 as FQNEAQ (reference sequence). CDR3 DNA sequence: TGTGCCAGCAGCTCGGGACCGCTAAGGAACTGTGGCTACACCTTC. Protein: CASSSGPLRNCGYTF.

V and J are TRBV4-1 and TRBJ1-5; no definite D call. The CDR3 is made up of 16 amino acids. Trimming stripped 3 bases from V and 0 bases from J, with 12 bases between. CDR1 and CDR2 from the germline V gene are MGHRA and YSYEKL. CDR3 sequence (DNA): TGCGCCAGCAGCCAGGCCGCGGAGGATAGCAATCAGCCCCAGCATTTT. This codes for CASSQAAEDSNQPQHF.

The V gene is TRBV4-1, the J gene TRBJ2-1; D uncertain. V was clipped by 3 bases and J by 7 bases, with 7 bases between them. CDR1 and CDR2 (germline): MGHRA, YSYEKL. CDR3 length: 12 residues. CDR3 sequence reads: CASSQGWNEQFF. The CDR3 DNA sequence: TGCGCCAGCAGCCAGGGGTGGAATGAGCAGTTCTTC.

The genes are TRBV15 and TRBJ2-1; maybe TRBD2 (5 bases). Trimming took 6 bases from V and 2 from J, leaving 8 bases between them. The CDR3 contains 13 residues. CDR1 is LNHNV and CDR2 is YYDKDF in the germline V gene (reference sequence). CDR3 residues: CATREGTYNEQFF. DNA for the CDR3: TGTGCCACCAGAGAGGGTACCTACAATGAGCAGTTCTTC.